This passage covers 5 T cell receptor beta chains from one sample sequenced in a study of PD-1 blockade in classical Hodgkin lymphoma. All the patients suffered relapse after autologous stem cell transplantation, and brentuximab vedotin exposure differed. Generated by immunoSEQ multiplex PCR, the TCRdb table keeps only in-frame clones and is missing some. In the table there are around 15,000 clones, over 55% of which are singletons. This sample comprised peripheral blood mononuclear cells (PBMCs), obtained before the second cycle of nivolumab. These receptors were collected from a human donor with classical Hodgkin lymphoma.

V usage is TRBV30 and J usage is TRBJ2-3; 9 bases are shared with TRBD2. V lost 0 bases and J lost 6; bases outside the gene matches: 7. From germline, CDR1 is GTSNPN and CDR2 SVGIG (reference sequence). The CDR3 covers 15 residues. The chain's CDR3 is CAWSVTSGVGDTQYF. In DNA form, the CDR3 reads TGTGCCTGGAGTGTGACTAGCGGTGTAGGGGATACGCAGTATTTT.

Only one count was recorded for this clone. The V gene is TRBV19, the J gene TRBJ2-7; D perhaps matches TRBD1 (5 bases). The V end was cut by 5 bases, the J end by 5 bases, with 25 bases between. The CDR3 sequence is 17 residues long. Germline loops: CDR1 LNHDA, CDR2 SQIVND (reference sequence). The CDR3 DNA reads TGTGCCAGTAGTCTTAATTTGGGGTTAACAGGTGCGGACGAGCAGTACTTC. Its protein product is CASSLNLGLTGADEQYF.

This clone is medium-sized. The rearrangement links TRBV19 to TRBJ2-7; TRBD2 agrees at 10 bases. The trim removed 5 bases at V and 3 bases at J, leaving 10 bases unmatched. CDR1 and CDR2 from the germline V gene are LNHDA and SQIVND (reference sequence). The CDR3 consists of 16 residues. The chain's CDR3 is CASSSLAGEPGYEQYF. The CDR3, as DNA: TGTGCCAGTAGTTCCCTAGCGGGAGAGCCTGGCTACGAGCAGTACTTC.

The genes are TRBV7-9 and TRBJ2-1; D is undetermined. Deletions cut 1 base from V and 8 bases from J, with 15 bases between. The CDR3 consists of 15 residues. Germline CDR1 is SEHNR and CDR2 is FQNEAQ (reference sequence). CDR3 DNA sequence: TGTGCCAGCAGCTTAGTAGTTAGGACCTTCGATGAGCAGTTCTTC. Protein sequence: CASSLVVRTFDEQFF.

This chain joins TRBV5-8 and TRBJ1-3; D is perhaps TRBD1 (5 bases). The germline V gene has CDR1 SGHTS and CDR2 YDEGEE. Trimming took off 4 bases at V and 14 bases at J, with 22 bases between the two ends. The CDR3 totals 14 residues. CDR3 amino acids: CASSIFYFGTQLYF. The CDR3 DNA reads TGTGCCAGCAGCATCTTCTACTTCGGGACCCAGTTATATTTT.